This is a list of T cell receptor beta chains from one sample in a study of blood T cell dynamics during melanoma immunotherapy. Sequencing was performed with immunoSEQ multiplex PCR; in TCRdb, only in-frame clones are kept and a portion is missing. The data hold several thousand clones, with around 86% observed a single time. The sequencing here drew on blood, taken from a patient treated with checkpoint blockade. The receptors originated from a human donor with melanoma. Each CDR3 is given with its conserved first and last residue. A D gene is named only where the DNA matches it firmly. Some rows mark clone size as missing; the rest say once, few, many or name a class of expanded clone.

TGTGCCAGCAGCTTTTGGGGACAGGGGGCTGGCGGCTACACCTTC	CASSFWGQGAGGYTF	TRBV11-2	TRBJ1-2	.	TRBD1
TGTGCCAGCAGCCAAATCTCTGGGGCCAACGTCCTGACTTTC	CASSQISGANVLTF	TRBV11-3	TRBJ2-6	.	.
TGTGCCAGCAGCTTAGGGACTAGCGCGAGCTACGAGCAGTACTTC	CASSLGTSASYEQYF	TRBV7-8	TRBJ2-7	.	TRBD2
TGTGCCAGCCTTCGACAGGGCGGAGAGACTAGCGATCAGACTTCGACGAAGGATGAGCAGTTCTTC	CASLRQGGETSDQTSTKDEQFF	TRBV21-1	TRBJ2-1	.	.
TGTGCCAGCAATAACCCCCAGATGAACACTGAAGCTTTCTTT	CASNNPQMNTEAFF	TRBV6-5	TRBJ1-1	.	.
TGTGCCAGTAGTATATACTTCGGCAACATCTACGAGCAGTACTTC	CASSIYFGNIYEQYF	TRBV19	TRBJ2-7	.	.
TGTGCCAGTAGTGAACGACGGTCGCGCACAGATACGCAGTATTTT	CASSERRSRTDTQYF	TRBV19	TRBJ2-3	.	.
TGCGCCAGCAGCTTGGGACAGACCTACTATGGCTACACCTTC	CASSLGQTYYGYTF	TRBV5-1	TRBJ1-2	.	.
TGTGCCAGCAGCTTCGGGGACCAAGAGACCCAGTACTTC	CASSFGDQETQYF	TRBV7-2	TRBJ2-5	.	.
TGTGCCAGCAGTTTAGAGACCGTTAGCACAGATACGCAGTATTTT	CASSLETVSTDTQYF	TRBV27	TRBJ2-3	.	.
TGTGCCAGCAGCCCCCAGGAGGGGGCGTCCGATGGCTACACCTTC	CASSPQEGASDGYTF	TRBV7-6	TRBJ1-2	.	TRBD1
TGTGCCAGCAGCTTAGCAGGGGGCGGGACCGGGGAGCTGTTTTTT	CASSLAGGGTGELFF	TRBV11-3	TRBJ2-2	few	TRBD1
TGTGCCAGCAGCCAAAGGGTAGCGGTAACGGGTGGCAATGAGCAGTTCTTC	CASSQRVAVTGGNEQFF	TRBV14	TRBJ2-1	.	.
TGTGCCAGCAGCTTAGAAGGGGGGGCAGATACGCAGTATTTT	CASSLEGGADTQYF	TRBV7-3	TRBJ2-3	.	.
TGTGCCAGCAGCTCCCTAGGTGGGGTCGGTGGTACGCAGTATTTT	CASSSLGGVGGTQYF	TRBV7-3	TRBJ2-3	.	.
TGTGCCAGCAGCTTAGTAGGGACTAGCGGGGGGCGCACAGATACGCAGTATTTT	CASSLVGTSGGRTDTQYF	TRBV7-2	TRBJ2-3	.	TRBD2
TGCGCCAGCAGCTTGGAAAACTACGAGCAGTACTTC	CASSLENYEQYF	TRBV5-1	TRBJ2-7	.	.
TGTGCCAGTGACAGGGGGAGCAATCAGCCCCAGCATTTT	CASDRGSNQPQHF	TRBV19	TRBJ1-5	.	TRBD1
TGCAGCGCCTCGACAGGGACGAACACTGAAGCTTTCTTT	CSASTGTNTEAFF	TRBV29-1	TRBJ1-1	.	TRBD1
TGTGCCAGCAGCCCGAGCCCAACTAATGAAAAACTGTTTTTT	CASSPSPTNEKLFF	TRBV11-2	TRBJ1-4	.	.
TGTGCCAGTAGGGGCATAGGGGGGATTATCGACAATGAGCAGTTCTTC	CASRGIGGIIDNEQFF	TRBV19	TRBJ2-1	.	.
TGTGCCAGCAGCTTACGGCAGGGCGAGCAGTTCTTC	CASSLRQGEQFF	TRBV11-3	TRBJ2-1	.	.
TGTGCCAGCAGCTTATCAGGCGGGAACACCGGGGAGCTGTTTTTT	CASSLSGGNTGELFF	TRBV7-3	TRBJ2-2	.	.
TGCGCCAGCAGCTTTGGCGGGGCAGAAGGTGATACGCAGTATTTT	CASSFGGAEGDTQYF	TRBV5-1	TRBJ2-3	.	.
TGTGCCGGGCAGGGGGCTGGAGGGGCCAACGTCCTGACTTTC	CAGQGAGGANVLTF	TRBV30	TRBJ2-6	.	TRBD1
TGTGCCAGCAGCTTTAGAGGGGCCTACCCAGATGAGCAGTTCTTC	CASSFRGAYPDEQFF	TRBV7-3	TRBJ2-1	.	.
TGTGCCAGCAGCTCATCCGGGGGCAGCGACACTGAAGCTTTCTTT	CASSSSGGSDTEAFF	TRBV5-4	TRBJ1-1	.	.
TGTGCCAGCAGCTCCCCGGGCCAAGAGACCCAGTACTTC	CASSSPGQETQYF	TRBV5-4	TRBJ2-5	.	.
TGCGCCAGCAGCCAACCTTTGGGAGGTGGATCCTACGAGCAGTACTTC	CASSQPLGGGSYEQYF	TRBV5-1	TRBJ2-7	few	.
TGTGCCAGTAGTATAGATCACAGGGCAATTGGGCAGCCCCAGCATTTT	CASSIDHRAIGQPQHF	TRBV19	TRBJ1-5	.	.
TGTGCCAGCTCACCACCGGGAAGTTCCTACAATGAGCAGTTCTTC	CASSPPGSSYNEQFF	TRBV18	TRBJ2-1	.	.
TGTGCCAGCAGCTTAGAAGTGCGGACAGGGCAGTACTTC	CASSLEVRTGQYF	TRBV7-8	TRBJ2-7	.	TRBD1
TGTGCCTGGAGTGTGGCTAGCGGGATTGGCACAGATACGCAGTATTTT	CAWSVASGIGTDTQYF	TRBV30	TRBJ2-3	.	TRBD2
TGCAGCGTTGGGGAAGGCAATCAGCCCCAGCATTTT	CSVGEGNQPQHF	TRBV29-1	TRBJ1-5	.	.
TGTGCCAGTACCAAGGACAGGGATGAGCAGTTCTTC	CASTKDRDEQFF	TRBV19	TRBJ2-1	.	TRBD1
TGTGCCAGCAGCCAATGGGGGACAGGGGGGAGCGTTGAGCAGTTCTTC	CASSQWGTGGSVEQFF	TRBV14	TRBJ2-1	.	TRBD1
TGTGCCAGCAGCCCGCGACTAGCAACGTACGAGCAGTACTTC	CASSPRLATYEQYF	TRBV9	TRBJ2-7	.	TRBD2
TGCGCCAGCAGCCGGACAGGCCGCTTGGGGGACACTGAAGCTTTCTTT	CASSRTGRLGDTEAFF	TRBV5-1	TRBJ1-1	once	TRBD1
TGTGCCAGCAGCGTAGTCACACGCCCAGAAGTGGGCTACACCTTC	CASSVVTRPEVGYTF	TRBV9	TRBJ1-2	once	.
TGTGCCAGCAGCTTAGACATGGGACGCTGGGGAGAGACCCAGTACTTC	CASSLDMGRWGETQYF	TRBV7-9	TRBJ2-5	.	.
TGTGCCAGCAGCTTAGCGTTCTCCTACAATGAGCAGTTCTTC	CASSLAFSYNEQFF	TRBV11-2	TRBJ2-1	few	.
TGTGCCAGCAGCTTCACTAGCGGGGTAGAGACCCAGTACTTC	CASSFTSGVETQYF	TRBV7-2	TRBJ2-5	once	TRBD2
TGTGCCAGCTCTTTAGGGACCACCGGAAGGTCTGGGGCCAACGTCCTGACTTTC	CASSLGTTGRSGANVLTF	TRBV18	TRBJ2-6	.	.
TGTGCCAGCAGCTCCTCCATAGCGGGAGTTGAGCAGTTCTTC	CASSSSIAGVEQFF	TRBV7-3	TRBJ2-1	.	TRBD2
TGTGCCAGCAGAAAAGGGGGCACTGAGCAGTTCTTC	CASRKGGTEQFF	TRBV6-6	TRBJ2-1	few	TRBD1
TGTGCCAGCCACAGGGACACCGGGGAGCTGTTTTTT	CASHRDTGELFF	TRBV9	TRBJ2-2	.	.
TGTGCCAGTAGGTCTTTTGGCGGGGAGCTGTTTTTT	CASRSFGGELFF	TRBV19	TRBJ2-2	.	.
TGTGCCAGCAGTCCCCCGGGCCTCCACGGCTACACCTTC	CASSPPGLHGYTF	TRBV27	TRBJ1-2	once	.
TGTGCCAGCAGTCTGACTAGCGGGAGACATGAGCAGTTCTTC	CASSLTSGRHEQFF	TRBV6-1	TRBJ2-1	.	TRBD2
TGTGCCAGCAGTAGAGAAGGCTATGCGACGGGGGCCAACGTCCTGACTTTC	CASSREGYATGANVLTF	TRBV2	TRBJ2-6	.	.
TGTGCCAGCAGTACAGCCGGGACAGGCTCCTACGAGCAGTACTTC	CASSTAGTGSYEQYF	TRBV6-1	TRBJ2-7	.	TRBD1
TGTGCCAGCAGCTCGGGACAGCGCACAGATACGCAGTATTTT	CASSSGQRTDTQYF	TRBV11-3	TRBJ2-3	once	TRBD1
TGCGCCAGCAGTTTCACAGGGGGGGAGACCCAGTACTTC	CASSFTGGETQYF	TRBV5-1	TRBJ2-5	.	TRBD1